This T cell receptor beta chain was recorded in a study of molecular identifiers for immune sequencing clone quantification. Sequencing libraries of naive CD8 cells derived from about 20,000 to 1,000,000 sorted cells with 10%, 30% or 50% RNA. Sorting isolated naive CD8 T cells as CD8+CD4-CCR7+CD45RA+ events. As regards this clonotype: Its antigen remains unknown.

Whole-study results and caveats: Clone sizes that are highly expanded could be underestimated when identical TCR molecules share a barcode.

Trimming removed 4 bases at V and 4 bases at J, with 8 bases between. Germline V gene data show CDR1 as GTSNPN and CDR2 as SVGIG (reference sequence). CDR3 length: 11 amino acids. Bulk TCR libraries used previously described methods and listed TCR primers. TCRdb re-called the PCR reads with MiXCR, one entry per CDR3 protein. There are some 580,000 distinct CDR3 sequences in the sample; about 25% occur only once, and 0.6% to 0.9% lies in the top ten. This TCR was recovered from a human donor in good health. Some libraries in this study had Jurkat cell RNA spiked in. The V call is TRBV30, the J call TRBJ2-7; tentatively, D is TRBD1 or TRBD2 (5 bases each). The source material was naive CD8+ T cells from blood, with Jurkat cell RNA spiked in. The subset was: FACS-sorted CD8+CD4-CCR7+CD45RA+ naive T cells. The CDR3 is CAWTWGYEQYF. CDR3 nucleotide sequence: TGTGCCTGGACTTGGGGGTACGAGCAGTACTTC.